This entry concerns a single TCR beta chain. Between the trimmed V and J ends, which lost 5 bases and 1 base, there was a span of 17 bases. This CDR3 region has 16 residues. Germline CDR1 and CDR2: SGHTA and FQGTGA. This sample was included in a study of T cells in Graves' hyperthyroidism and ophthalmopathy. There were TCR beta CDR3 regions amplified from RNA transcripts. The HTBI primer set was used in a first-round RT-PCR of the TCR CDR3. TCRdb re-analysed the multiplex PCR reads in MiXCR, keeping a single row per CDR3 protein. The sample holds 550,000 to 700,000 distinct CDR3 sequences, 46% seen once.

Sequences were obtained from peripheral blood or thyroid tissue (not recorded which). This clonotype originated in an adult woman with Graves' disease, either hyperthyroidism or ophthalmopathy (not recorded which). This sequence joins TRBV7-3 and TRBJ1-1; a possible D gene is TRBD1 (5 bases). The CDR3 region is CASSGTGRIKNTEAFF. The CDR3 coding sequence is TGTGCCAGCAGCGGAACGGGACGGATAAAGAACACTGAAGCTTTCTTT.